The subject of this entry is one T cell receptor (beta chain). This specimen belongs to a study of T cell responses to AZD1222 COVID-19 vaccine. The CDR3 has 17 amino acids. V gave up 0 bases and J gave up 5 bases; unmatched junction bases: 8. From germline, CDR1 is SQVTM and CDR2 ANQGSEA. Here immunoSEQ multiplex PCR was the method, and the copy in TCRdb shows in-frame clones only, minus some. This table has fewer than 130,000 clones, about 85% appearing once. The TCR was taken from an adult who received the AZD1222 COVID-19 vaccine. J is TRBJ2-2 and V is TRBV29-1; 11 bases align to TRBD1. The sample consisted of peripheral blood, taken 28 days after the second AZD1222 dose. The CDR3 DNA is TGCAGCGTTGAAGAATCTCGGACAGGGGGCAGTACCGGGGAGCTGTTTTTT. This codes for CSVEESRTGGSTGELFF.